This T cell receptor (beta chain) was obtained from a study of T-cell reconstitution after alpha-beta-depleted transplantation in children. Unique molecular identifiers featured in how the TCRbeta library was prepared. TCRdb used MiXCR to reprocess the PCR reads, holding one entry per CDR3 protein. The table shows about 400,000 distinct CDR3 sequences, with roughly 20% occurring only once. This clonotype was counted only a few times. The CDR3 has 15 amino acids. Trimming at V came to 0 bases and at J to 3 bases, leaving 2 bases not matched to a gene. The germline CDR1 and CDR2 sequences are MNHEY and SVGAGI.

The TCR was taken from a human donor who donated a stem cell graft to a child with acute myeloid leukemia. The sequencing here drew on PBMCs from the stem cell graft donor, taken from the stem cell graft. The V gene is TRBV6-5, the J gene TRBJ2-7; 10 positions match TRBD2. CDR3 nucleotide sequence: TGTGCCAGCAGTTACTCGGCTAGCGGGAGCTACGAGCAGTACTTC. Residues: CASSYSASGSYEQYF.